This TCR beta chain was sequenced for a study of neurological immune-mediated disorders (dated by TCRdb to the late 2010s). The study in broad terms: Peripheral blood TCR-beta repertoires from HTLV-I-associated myelopathy (HAM/TSP) patients, multiple sclerosis patients and healthy controls were compared by UMI-based sequencing. Longitudinal samples, technical triplicates and paired sorted CD4+ and CD8+ T-cell subsets, alongside PBMC samples, were included among the approximately 110 TCR-beta libraries. Longitudinal HAM/TSP and healthy donors were sampled at 3 time-points each (roughly 3-45 month intervals). The cohort was made up of 68 subjects, consisting of 15 or so HAM/TSP patients, roughly 35 multiple sclerosis patients and around 20 healthy controls. General findings and caveats noted by the study authors: Expanded clones from different subjects shared no identical CDR3 amino acid sequences, which suggests that TCR-beta repertoires were private in all groups. TCR clonal expansion was greatest in HAM/TSP patients and smallest in MS patients, who ranked below even healthy controls.

cDNA synthesis used template-switch 5'RACE with a primer carrying a 10-nucleotide random unique molecular identifier tagging each TCR transcript. Over 160 million TCR-beta sequences, covering 15-18 subjects, were produced in each sequencing run. The RNeasy kit was used for extraction of total RNA. Using the KAPA Real-time Library Amplification kit, TCR-beta VDJ regions were amplified with primers for the TCR constant region and the 5'RACE anchor. Sample indexes and Illumina adaptors were added in a first PCR, and a second PCR then increased library yield. After Ampure bead purification, the TCR product of roughly 650 bp was size-selected on a 2% E-gel SizeSelection system. Library quality was checked on a Bioanalyzer, concentration was measured with Qubit, and libraries were quantified with the Kapa Library Quantification kit before pooling. An Illumina HiSeq 2500 was used to sequence the libraries paired-end at 2 x 150 bp. To increase sequence diversity, roughly 24-32% phiX was spiked into each library pool. On the authors' methods: The quality-filtered reads were processed with the UMI-based MiGEC pipeline, whose error correction step removed more than 85% of the raw TCR sequences. VDJ genes were aligned to IMGT germline references, and each clonotype was defined by a unique CDR3 amino acid sequence together with V-J genes. VDJtools evaluated clonal expansion, Shannon diversity and CDR3 relatedness (CalcPairwiseDistances, ClusterSamples); CLCbio workbench built phylogenetic trees. Using coefficient-of-variation modelling across technical triplicates, the study counted a clone as expanded if it had at least 8 unique UMIs. TCRdb handled the public reads itself, with Q25 trimming in fastp and clone calling in MiXCR, and kept productive beta chains. Every CDR3 protein is listed once, alongside the most common genes and DNA of its rows. These V and J calls derive from TCRdb rather than the authors' analysis. Across this sample there are 57,000 or so distinct CDR3 sequences, with 8.5% to 10% seen only once. Around 13% of the sample is held by the ten biggest clonotypes.

The label giving this sample's time point can be read as: longitudinal time-point 2. Healthy controls were blood bank volunteers in Maryland, USA. Libraries from unsorted PBMCs were made from 2 million PBMCs kept in RNAlater at -80 degrees C until RNA extraction. PBMCs were separated from peripheral blood using Ficoll-Hypaque density gradient centrifugation and then cryopreserved in liquid nitrogen. This clonotype was observed at least ten times. Its antigen specificity is not known. Base qualities are missing; no much larger clone stands one base away. The TCR originated in a man in his thirties or forties in good health. The specimen was PBMCs.

In nucleotide form, the sequence is TGTGCCATCAGCGCGGGACACTTGAACACCGGGGAGCTGTTTTTT. Its protein reads: CAISAGHLNTGELFF. This receptor chain uses TRBV10-3 and TRBJ2-2, with the D assignment possibly TRBD1 or TRBD2, given 6 matching bases for each. Based on the germline V gene, the CDR1 and CDR2 sequences are ENHRY and SYGVKD. Taken from cysteine to phenylalanine, the CDR3 has 15 residues. CDR3 DNA only is kept here, 45 bases in frame from base 1. Deletion took 6 bases off V and 1 base off J, with a span of 12 bases between the germline ends.